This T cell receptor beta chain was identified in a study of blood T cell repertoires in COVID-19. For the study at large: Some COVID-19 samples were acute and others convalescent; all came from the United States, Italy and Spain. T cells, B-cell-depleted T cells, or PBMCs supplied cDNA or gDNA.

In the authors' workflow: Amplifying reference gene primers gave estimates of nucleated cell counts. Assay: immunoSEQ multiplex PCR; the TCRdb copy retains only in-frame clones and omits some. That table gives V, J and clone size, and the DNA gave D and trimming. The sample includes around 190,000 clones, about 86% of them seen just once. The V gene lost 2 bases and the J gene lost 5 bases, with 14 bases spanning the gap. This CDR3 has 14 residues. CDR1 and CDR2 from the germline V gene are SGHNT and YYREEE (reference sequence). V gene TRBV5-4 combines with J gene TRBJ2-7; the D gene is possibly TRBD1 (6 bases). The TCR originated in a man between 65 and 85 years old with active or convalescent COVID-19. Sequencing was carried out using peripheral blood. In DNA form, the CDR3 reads TGTGCCAGCAGCTTAACAGGGTTTGGACACGAGCAGTACTTC. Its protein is CASSLTGFGHEQYF.